This T cell receptor (beta chain) was profiled in a study of T cell responses to AZD1222 COVID-19 vaccine. Turning to the study itself: Second-dose timings of about 4 or about 12 weeks were pooled.

General study points: It was only a handful of AZD1222 recipients who were seropositive at baseline. Reportedly, nearly half of unique spike TCRs recognized epitopes outside B.1.351/B.1.1.7 mutations. Donors were chiefly white British, with a greater number of females, and clonal diversity was perhaps underestimated.

Assay used: immunoSEQ multiplex PCR; TCRdb lists only in-frame clones, some missing. The sample consists of approximately 110,000 clones, more than 75% of them appearing once. This clone was seen a handful of times. The antigen remains undetermined. The CDR3 length is 14 residues. Trimming shortened V by 4 bases and J by 4 bases, and 12 bases separated the two germline ends. Germline CDR1 reads SGHNT; CDR2 reads YYREEE (reference sequence). The rearrangement links TRBV5-4 to TRBJ1-3; D remains ambiguous. The sequences come from peripheral blood, collected on day 0 of AZD1222 vaccination. This TCR came from an adult in good health. The CDR3 bases are TGTGCCAGCAGCACTCTAAGAGACGGAAACACCATATATTTT. It yields the protein CASSTLRDGNTIYF.